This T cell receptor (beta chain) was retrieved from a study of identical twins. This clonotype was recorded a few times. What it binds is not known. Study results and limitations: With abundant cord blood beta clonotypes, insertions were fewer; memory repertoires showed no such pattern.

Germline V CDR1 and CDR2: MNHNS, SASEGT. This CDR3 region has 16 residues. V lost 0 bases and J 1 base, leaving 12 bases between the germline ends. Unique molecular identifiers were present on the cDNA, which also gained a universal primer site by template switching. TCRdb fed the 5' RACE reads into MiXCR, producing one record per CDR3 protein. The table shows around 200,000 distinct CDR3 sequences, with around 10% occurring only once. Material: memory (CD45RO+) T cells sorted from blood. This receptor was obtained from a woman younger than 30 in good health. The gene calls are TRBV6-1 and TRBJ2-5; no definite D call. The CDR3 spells CASSEAPVGFQETQYF. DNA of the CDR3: TGTGCCAGCAGTGAAGCGCCCGTGGGGTTCCAAGAGACCCAGTACTTC.